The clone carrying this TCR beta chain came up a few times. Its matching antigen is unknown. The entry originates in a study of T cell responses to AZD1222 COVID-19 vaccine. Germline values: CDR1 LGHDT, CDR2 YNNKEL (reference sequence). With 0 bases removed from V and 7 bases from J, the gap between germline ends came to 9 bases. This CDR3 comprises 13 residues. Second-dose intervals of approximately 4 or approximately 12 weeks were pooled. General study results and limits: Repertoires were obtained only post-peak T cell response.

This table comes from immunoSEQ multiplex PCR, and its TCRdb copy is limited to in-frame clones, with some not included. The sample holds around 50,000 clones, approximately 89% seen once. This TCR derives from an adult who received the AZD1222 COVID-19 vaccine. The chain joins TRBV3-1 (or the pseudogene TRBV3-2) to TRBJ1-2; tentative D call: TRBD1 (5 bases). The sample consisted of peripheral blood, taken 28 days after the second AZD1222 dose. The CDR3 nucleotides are TGTGCCAGCAGCCAAGAAGGGGCAGCTGGCTACACCTTC. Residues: CASSQEGAAGYTF.